The rows below give T cell receptor beta chains drawn from one sample of a study of blood T cell repertoires in COVID-19. The method was immunoSEQ multiplex PCR; TCRdb's version includes in-frame clones alone and lacks a portion of them. The table has some 150,000 clones, approximately 86% seen once. What was sequenced was peripheral blood. These receptors were taken from a human donor in a cohort sampled during active COVID-19. The CDR3 runs from the conserved cysteine through the conserved F or W. The D gene is left open where the match is weak. Part of the rows lack a size; the others show once, few, many or a class for expanded clones.

>TRBD1|-|TRBV27|TRBJ1-1
CASSRPGQTEAFF
TGTGCCAGCAGTCGTCCGGGACAGACTGAAGCTTTCTTT
>-|-|TRBV19|TRBJ1-2
CASSTSSPNYGYTF
TGTGCCAGTAGTACCTCTAGTCCTAACTATGGCTACACCTTC
>TRBD1|-|TRBV5-1|TRBJ1-6
CASSKESGGLDSPLHF
TGCGCCAGCAGCAAGGAATCAGGGGGCTTGGATTCACCCCTCCACTTT
>TRBD2|once|TRBV5-1|TRBJ2-5
CASSLSETSGPGRRETQYF
TGCGCCAGCAGCTTGTCTGAGACTAGCGGGCCCGGGCGTAGAGAGACCCAGTACTTC
>-|-|TRBV28|TRBJ1-1
CASSSLGGGAEAFF
TGTGCCAGCAGCTCCCTAGGGGGGGGTGCTGAAGCTTTCTTT
>TRBD2|few|TRBV7-2|TRBJ2-1
CASSGRLATEQFF
TGTGCCAGCAGCGGAAGACTAGCTACTGAGCAGTTCTTC
>-|-|TRBV15|TRBJ1-1
CATSREPRSPTEAFF
TGTGCCACCAGCAGAGAACCGAGGTCTCCCACTGAAGCTTTCTTT
>-|-|TRBV28|TRBJ1-2
CASSTGIGGYTF
TGTGCCAGCAGTACAGGGATAGGCGGCTACACCTTC
>TRBD2|-|TRBV9|TRBJ2-3
CASSVGTSGSTDTQYF
TGTGCCAGCAGCGTGGGGACTAGCGGGAGCACAGATACGCAGTATTTT
>-|-|TRBV9|TRBJ2-5
CASSVEGGLAVQETQYF
TGTGCCAGCAGCGTAGAGGGGGGGCTAGCGGTACAAGAGACCCAGTACTTC
>-|-|TRBV27|TRBJ2-7
CASSLSGEYEQYF
TGTGCCAGCAGTTTATCGGGAGAGTACGAGCAGTACTTC
>TRBD1|-|TRBV5-1|TRBJ1-4
CASSPTGGGTNEKLFF
TGCGCCAGCAGCCCCACCGGAGGGGGCACTAATGAAAAACTGTTTTTT
>-|-|TRBV4-1|TRBJ2-6
CASSPSSGANVLTF
TGCGCCAGCAGCCCTAGCTCTGGGGCCAACGTCCTGACTTTC
>-|-|TRBV11-3|TRBJ2-1
CASSSGSAGTNEQFF
TGTGCCAGCAGCTCAGGATCCGCGGGTACTAATGAGCAGTTCTTC
>TRBD1|-|TRBV12-5|TRBJ2-7
CASGSDRGRNEQYF
TGTGCTAGTGGTTCTGACAGGGGGCGAAACGAGCAGTACTTC
>-|-|TRBV30|TRBJ1-4
CAWSGRIPNEKLFF
TGTGCCTGGAGTGGCAGGATCCCTAATGAAAAACTGTTTTTT
>-|-|TRBV3-1/TRBV3-2|TRBJ1-2
CASSQEVSGSYGYTF
TGTGCCAGCAGCCAAGAGGTTTCGGGATCTTATGGCTACACCTTC
>TRBD1|-|TRBV30|TRBJ2-1
CAWRQGAVANEQFF
TGTGCCTGGAGACAGGGGGCGGTGGCTAATGAGCAGTTCTTC
>-|-|TRBV4-1|TRBJ1-5
CASSQRTAGNQPQHF
TGCGCCAGCAGCCAACGGACAGCAGGCAATCAGCCCCAGCATTTT
>-|once|TRBV5-5|TRBJ1-1
CASQVGNTEAFF
TGTGCCAGCCAGGTGGGGAACACTGAAGCTTTCTTT
>-|-|TRBV20-1|TRBJ1-2
CSAPTGDGYTF
TGCAGTGCTCCCACCGGAGATGGCTACACCTTC
>TRBD1|-|TRBV5-5|TRBJ1-3
CASSLAGTGGGNTIYF
TGTGCCAGCAGCTTGGCCGGGACAGGGGGCGGAAACACCATATATTTT
>TRBD2|once|TRBV4-1|TRBJ2-1
CASSQGAQRGSSYNEQFF
TGCGCCAGCAGCCAAGGGGCCCAGCGGGGGAGCTCCTACAATGAGCAGTTCTTC
>-|-|TRBV7-9|TRBJ2-1
CASTRTRYNEQFF
TGTGCCAGCACCCGAACGCGGTACAATGAGCAGTTCTTC
>-|-|TRBV5-6|TRBJ2-7
CASRGDYRAGTYEQYF
TGTGCCAGCAGGGGAGATTATCGCGCCGGGACCTACGAGCAGTACTTC
>-|once|TRBV6-6|TRBJ1-2
CASSHLEGGDGYTF
TGTGCCAGCAGTCACCTCGAAGGGGGAGATGGCTACACCTTC
>TRBD1|once|TRBV5-4|TRBJ1-4
CASSRPGQQNEKLFF
TGTGCCAGCAGCCGGCCGGGACAGCAGAATGAAAAACTGTTTTTT
>-|-|TRBV3-1/TRBV3-2|TRBJ2-2
CASSQEAWGRRRTGELFF
TGTGCCAGCAGCCAAGAGGCATGGGGCCGCCGGCGAACCGGGGAGCTGTTTTTT
>-|-|TRBV5-1|TRBJ1-1
CASNQGRGTEAFF
TGCGCCAGCAACCAGGGTAGGGGCACTGAAGCTTTCTTT
>TRBD1|-|TRBV3-1/TRBV3-2|TRBJ2-1
CASCRDSSYNEQFF
TGTGCCAGTTGCCGGGACAGCTCCTACAATGAGCAGTTCTTC